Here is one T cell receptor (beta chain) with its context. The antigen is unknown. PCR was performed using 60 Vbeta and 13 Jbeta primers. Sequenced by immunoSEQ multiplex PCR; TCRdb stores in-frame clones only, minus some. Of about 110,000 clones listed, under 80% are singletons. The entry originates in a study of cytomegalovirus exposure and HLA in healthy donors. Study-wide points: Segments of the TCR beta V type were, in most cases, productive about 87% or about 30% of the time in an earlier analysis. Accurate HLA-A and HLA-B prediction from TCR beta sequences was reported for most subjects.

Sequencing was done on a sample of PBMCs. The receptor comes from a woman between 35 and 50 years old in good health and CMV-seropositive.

The CDR3 DNA is TGCGCCAGCAGCTACTACAACCCCCAGCAGACTGAAGCTTTCTTT. Translation gives CASSYYNPQQTEAFF. The chain links TRBV5-1 to TRBJ1-1; D gene uncertain. This CDR3 spans 15 amino acids. V was clipped by 3 bases and J by 5 bases, with 17 bases between them. CDR1 and CDR2 (germline): SGHRS, YFSETQ. Full variable domain (remainder filled in from reference TRBV5-1 and TRBJ1-1): KAGVTQTPRYLIKTRGQQVTLSCSPISGHRSVSWYQQTPGQGLQFLFEYFSETQRNKGNFPGRFSGRQFSNSRSEMNVSTLELGDSALYLCASSYYNPQQTEAFFGQGTRLTVV.